These T cell receptor beta chains were read from a single sample in a study of tumor and adjacent non-tumor tissue in lung cancer. TCRdb re-analysed the multiplex PCR reads in MiXCR, keeping a single row per CDR3 protein. The sample has approximately 90,000 distinct CDR3 sequences, around two thirds seen once. Specimen: lung tumor tissue. The origin of the receptors is a man between 65 and 80 years old with non-small cell lung cancer. Each CDR3 is given with its conserved first and last residue. The D gene is left open where the match is weak. Where a row states a size, it is once, few, many or the class of an expanded clone; other rows omit it.

D gene: .; clone size: .; J gene: TRBJ2-7; V gene: TRBV12-3/TRBV12-4; CDR3 DNA: TGTGCCAGCGGCCAGGAACGGGAGCGATACTTC; CDR3 protein: CASGQERERYF
D gene: .; clone size: .; J gene: TRBJ2-5; V gene: TRBV11-2; CDR3 DNA: TGTGCCAGCAGCTGGACCGGGATAGGCCAAGAGACCCAGTATTTC; CDR3 protein: CASSWTGIGQETQYF
D gene: TRBD2; clone size: few; J gene: TRBJ2-5; V gene: TRBV29-1; CDR3 DNA: TGCAGCGTTGGACGGGGGGTTGAGACCCAGTACTTC; CDR3 protein: CSVGRGVETQYF
D gene: TRBD2; clone size: few; J gene: TRBJ2-1; V gene: TRBV5-1; CDR3 DNA: TGCGCCAGCAGCACCATCCTAGCGGGCTCCAGCAATGAGCAGTTCTTC; CDR3 protein: CASSTILAGSSNEQFF
D gene: TRBD1; clone size: many; J gene: TRBJ2-4; V gene: TRBV12-3/TRBV12-4; CDR3 DNA: TGTGCCAGCAGTTCAGGGGGTAGCAAAAACATTCAGTACTTC; CDR3 protein: CASSSGGSKNIQYF
D gene: .; clone size: many; J gene: TRBJ2-1; V gene: TRBV4-2; CDR3 DNA: TGTGCCAGCAGCCAACGGGAGTATTCCTACAATGAGCAGTTCTTC; CDR3 protein: CASSQREYSYNEQFF
D gene: .; clone size: .; J gene: TRBJ2-2; V gene: TRBV10-3; CDR3 DNA: TGTGCCATCAGTGACTACTCTACCGCGGAGCTGCTTTTT; CDR3 protein: CAISDYSTAELLF
D gene: TRBD1; clone size: .; J gene: TRBJ2-7; V gene: TRBV29-1; CDR3 DNA: TGCAGAGTTGGGCAGGGGGACATCGATCAGTACTTC; CDR3 protein: CRVGQGDIDQYF
D gene: .; clone size: .; J gene: TRBJ2-7; V gene: TRBV11-2; CDR3 DNA: TGTGCCAGCAACCGATCAAGGACGATCGAGCAGTACTTC; CDR3 protein: CASNRSRTIEQYF
D gene: .; clone size: .; J gene: TRBJ2-3; V gene: TRBV29-1; CDR3 DNA: TGCAGCGTTGAGTCAGAGGGATATACGCAGTATTTT; CDR3 protein: CSVESEGYTQYF
D gene: .; clone size: .; J gene: TRBJ2-1; V gene: TRBV6-1; CDR3 DNA: TGTGCCAGCAGAGCCGGGACATCAGTGGGGAATGTGCAGTTTTTC; CDR3 protein: CASRAGTSVGNVQFF
D gene: .; clone size: .; J gene: TRBJ1-5; V gene: TRBV5-8; CDR3 DNA: TGTGCCAGCAACTTGGACGAAGGAGGTCAGCCCAAGCATTTT; CDR3 protein: CASNLDEGGQPKHF
D gene: .; clone size: many; J gene: TRBJ1-5; V gene: TRBV12-3/TRBV12-4; CDR3 DNA: TGTGCCAGCAGCATGGGGGCAGGGTGGAATCAGCCCCAGCATTTT; CDR3 protein: CASSMGAGWNQPQHF
D gene: .; clone size: .; J gene: TRBJ2-1; V gene: TRBV11-1; CDR3 DNA: TGTGCCAACAGCTGGTACCCAGCGGAAGTCCCCTATAATGAGCAGTTCTTC; CDR3 protein: CANSWYPAEVPYNEQFF
D gene: .; clone size: once; J gene: TRBJ2-5; V gene: TRBV2; CDR3 DNA: TGTGCCAGCAGGGGGATTAGCGGCCAAGAGACCCAGTACTTC; CDR3 protein: CASRGISGQETQYF
D gene: .; clone size: many; J gene: TRBJ2-6; V gene: TRBV12-3/TRBV12-4; CDR3 DNA: TGTGCCAGCACCCTAGGGTCGCGAATCTCTGGGGCCAACGTCCTGACTTTC; CDR3 protein: CASTLGSRISGANVLTF
D gene: TRBD1; clone size: .; J gene: TRBJ1-1; V gene: TRBV12-3/TRBV12-4; CDR3 DNA: TGTGCCAGAAGTATTCGAGGGGGCTTCATTGAAGCTTTCTTT; CDR3 protein: CARSIRGGFIEAFF
D gene: .; clone size: .; J gene: TRBJ2-6; V gene: TRBV19; CDR3 DNA: TGTGCCAGTAGTATGGTAGGGACTGCTGGGGCCAACGTCCTGACTTTC; CDR3 protein: CASSMVGTAGANVLTF
D gene: .; clone size: .; J gene: TRBJ1-1; V gene: TRBV7-2; CDR3 DNA: TGTGCCAGCAGCTCAACCCGTACCGCGAACACTGAAGCTTTCTTT; CDR3 protein: CASSSTRTANTEAFF
D gene: TRBD1; clone size: medium-sized; J gene: TRBJ2-7; V gene: TRBV11-2; CDR3 DNA: TGTGCCAGCAGCACCGACAGGGTCTACGAGCAGTACTTC; CDR3 protein: CASSTDRVYEQYF
D gene: .; clone size: .; J gene: TRBJ2-6; V gene: TRBV6-1; CDR3 DNA: TGTGCTAGCAGTGCCAAGGACAGCTCTGGGGCCAACTTCCTGACTTTC; CDR3 protein: CASSAKDSSGANFLTF
D gene: .; clone size: .; J gene: TRBJ2-5; V gene: TRBV11-2; CDR3 DNA: TGTACCAGCAGCTTAAGGAGCGGGCGGACCCAAGAGACCCAGTACTTC; CDR3 protein: CTSSLRSGRTQETQYF
D gene: .; clone size: .; J gene: TRBJ2-2; V gene: TRBV11-2; CDR3 DNA: TGTGCCAGCAGTCACTACAGGGCAGGCACCGGGGTACTGTTTTTT; CDR3 protein: CASSHYRAGTGVLFF
D gene: .; clone size: .; J gene: TRBJ2-2; V gene: TRBV25-1; CDR3 DNA: TGTGCCAGCAGCAGGAGGGCCGAGGCGAACACCGGGGAGCTGCTTTTT; CDR3 protein: CASSRRAEANTGELLF
D gene: TRBD1; clone size: .; J gene: TRBJ1-5; V gene: TRBV20-1; CDR3 DNA: TGCAGTGCTAATCCAGGACAGGGATGGTATCAGCCCCGGCATTTT; CDR3 protein: CSANPGQGWYQPRHF
D gene: .; clone size: .; J gene: TRBJ1-1; V gene: TRBV20-1; CDR3 DNA: TGCAGTGTTAGAGTCCCCGGGACATCCTTCTCAGCTTTCTTT; CDR3 protein: CSVRVPGTSFSAFF
D gene: TRBD1; clone size: few; J gene: TRBJ1-2; V gene: TRBV20-1; CDR3 DNA: TGCAGTGCGGACAGGGGTGGTGACTACACCTTC; CDR3 protein: CSADRGGDYTF
D gene: .; clone size: many; J gene: TRBJ2-2; V gene: TRBV20-1; CDR3 DNA: TGCAGTGCTAGAGATTTAAGGAGCGCGAACACCGGGGAGCTGTTTTTT; CDR3 protein: CSARDLRSANTGELFF
D gene: .; clone size: .; J gene: TRBJ2-2; V gene: TRBV11-2; CDR3 DNA: TGTGCCAGCAGCAGACGGCTAATCACCGCGGAGCTGTTTTTT; CDR3 protein: CASSRRLITAELFF
D gene: .; clone size: few; J gene: TRBJ2-5; V gene: TRBV21-1; CDR3 DNA: TGTGCCAATGAGACCCAGTACTTC; CDR3 protein: CANETQYF
D gene: .; clone size: many; J gene: TRBJ2-5; V gene: TRBV14; CDR3 DNA: TGTGCCAGCAGCCATCTCCCCCGGGAGGAGACCCAGTACTTC; CDR3 protein: CASSHLPREETQYF
D gene: TRBD2; clone size: .; J gene: TRBJ2-5; V gene: TRBV11-2; CDR3 DNA: TGTGCCATTAGCTCTGCGGGGGGGCCGGAGACCCAGTACTTC; CDR3 protein: CAISSAGGPETQYF
D gene: .; clone size: few; J gene: TRBJ2-3; V gene: TRBV20-1; CDR3 DNA: TGCAGTGCTAGAGAGGACAGTAGCACAGATACGCAGTATTTT; CDR3 protein: CSAREDSSTDTQYF
D gene: .; clone size: .; J gene: TRBJ2-7; V gene: TRBV11-2; CDR3 DNA: TGTGTCAGCAGCTTAGATTTAGCGAGGGGCTCGGGTCGGTACTTC; CDR3 protein: CVSSLDLARGSGRYF
D gene: TRBD1; clone size: .; J gene: TRBJ2-7; V gene: TRBV10-3; CDR3 DNA: TGTGCCATCAGTGAGTCCGGGACAGGGGGGTACGAGCAGTACTTC; CDR3 protein: CAISESGTGGYEQYF
D gene: TRBD1; clone size: once; J gene: TRBJ1-2; V gene: TRBV29-1; CDR3 DNA: TGTAGCCCAGGACAGGGCTATGGCTACATCTTC; CDR3 protein: CSPGQGYGYIF
D gene: .; clone size: many; J gene: TRBJ2-4; V gene: TRBV5-4; CDR3 DNA: TGTGCCAGTGGCGACTACCAAAACATTCAGTACTTC; CDR3 protein: CASGDYQNIQYF
D gene: .; clone size: .; J gene: TRBJ2-2; V gene: TRBV5-4; CDR3 DNA: TGTGCCGGCAGCTTGGACAGTTTAGCCGGGGAGCTGTTTTTT; CDR3 protein: CAGSLDSLAGELFF
D gene: .; clone size: .; J gene: TRBJ1-2; V gene: TRBV20-1; CDR3 DNA: TGCAGTGCTAGAGATGAGGGACGGTCCTATGGCTACACCTTC; CDR3 protein: CSARDEGRSYGYTF
D gene: .; clone size: .; J gene: TRBJ1-6; V gene: TRBV6-2/TRBV6-3; CDR3 DNA: TGTGCTAGCAGTTGGGACAAGGATTCACCCCTCCACTTT; CDR3 protein: CASSWDKDSPLHF
D gene: TRBD1; clone size: few; J gene: TRBJ2-1; V gene: TRBV2; CDR3 DNA: TGTGCCAGCCGGACAGGGGGCTTATATGAGCAGTTCTTC; CDR3 protein: CASRTGGLYEQFF